This is a list of T cell receptor beta chains from one sample in a study of cytomegalovirus exposure and HLA in healthy donors. Some clones are missing from TCRdb's copy, which holds only in-frame ones; the method was immunoSEQ multiplex PCR. The sample lists some 80,000 clones; 90% to 97% were seen once. The sample comprised PBMCs. These receptors were taken from a young woman in good health and CMV-seronegative. CDR3s include the opening cysteine and the closing phenylalanine or tryptophan. Each record gives: V gene, clone size, J gene, D gene, CDR3 protein, CDR3 DNA. The D gene is left open where the match is weak. Expanded clones are given a class, and other clones once, few, many or no size at all.

>TRBV5-4|.|TRBJ1-4|.
CASSRPGGENEKLFF
TGTGCCAGCAGCCGACCCGGGGGGGAAAATGAAAAACTGTTTTTT
>TRBV29-1|.|TRBJ1-5|TRBD1
CSVGGDRDQPQHF
TGCAGCGTTGGGGGGGACAGGGATCAGCCCCAGCATTTT
>TRBV16|.|TRBJ2-7|.
CASSQVADPYEQYF
TGTGCCAGCAGCCAGGTAGCGGACCCCTACGAGCAGTACTTC
>TRBV6-1|once|TRBJ2-5|.
CASISGSAGGETQYF
TGTGCCAGCATTTCCGGGTCCGCTGGGGGGGAGACCCAGTACTTC
>TRBV18|.|TRBJ2-7|TRBD1
CASSAGQGTPYEQYF
TGTGCCAGCTCCGCGGGACAGGGGACCCCCTACGAGCAGTACTTC
>TRBV28|.|TRBJ1-4|TRBD1
CASSFRTGKNEKLFF
TGTGCCAGCAGTTTCAGGACAGGGAAAAATGAAAAACTGTTTTTT
>TRBV15|.|TRBJ1-2|.
CATREAGSYGYTF
TGTGCCACCAGAGAGGCGGGCAGCTATGGCTACACCTTC
>TRBV7-9|.|TRBJ1-5|.
CASEGVNQPQHF
TGTGCCAGCGAGGGGGTCAATCAGCCCCAGCATTTT
>TRBV11-2|.|TRBJ2-7|TRBD2
CASSFQGVAGGSEQYF
TGTGCCAGCAGCTTCCAGGGGGTAGCGGGAGGGTCCGAGCAGTACTTC
>TRBV7-8|.|TRBJ2-5|.
CASSLRGTQYF
TGTGCCAGCAGCTTACGGGGGACCCAGTACTTC
>TRBV28|.|TRBJ1-2|.
CASRTSGRSYTF
TGTGCCAGCAGGACCTCAGGGAGGAGCTACACCTTC
>TRBV2|.|TRBJ2-7|.
CASSGASSYEQYF
TGTGCCAGCAGTGGGGCATCCTCCTACGAGCAGTACTTC
>TRBV9|.|TRBJ2-7|TRBD2
CASSVEPSGYEQYF
TGTGCCAGCAGCGTAGAACCTAGCGGATACGAGCAGTACTTC
>TRBV5-1|.|TRBJ2-3|.
CASSLERDTQYF
TGCGCCAGCAGCTTGGAGCGGGATACGCAGTATTTT
>TRBV11-2|.|TRBJ1-3|.
CASSPSGNTIYF
TGTGCCAGCAGCCCCAGTGGAAACACCATATATTTT
>TRBV5-1|.|TRBJ2-2|.
CASSLAETEDTGELFF
TGCGCCAGCAGCTTGGCGGAGACAGAGGACACCGGGGAGCTGTTTTTT
>TRBV30|.|TRBJ1-2|.
CAWSGGRTYGYTF
TGTGCCTGGAGTGGGGGGCGGACCTATGGCTACACCTTC